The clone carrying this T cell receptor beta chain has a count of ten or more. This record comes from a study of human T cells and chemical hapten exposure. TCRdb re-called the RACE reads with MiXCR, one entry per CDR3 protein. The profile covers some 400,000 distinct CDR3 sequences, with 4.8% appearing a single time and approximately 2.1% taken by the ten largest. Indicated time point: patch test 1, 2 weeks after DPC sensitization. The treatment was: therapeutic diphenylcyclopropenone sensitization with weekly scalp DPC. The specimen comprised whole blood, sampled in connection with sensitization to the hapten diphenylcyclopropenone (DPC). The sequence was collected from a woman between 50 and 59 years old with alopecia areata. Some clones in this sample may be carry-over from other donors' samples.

CDR3 in amino acids: CASSQDWTSGGSFTDTQYF. CDR3 nucleotides: TGTGCCAGCAGCCAAGATTGGACTAGCGGGGGATCATTCACAGATACGCAGTATTTT. The chain carries TRBV3-1 and TRBJ2-3, with 13 bases identical to TRBD2. Germline V gene sequence: CDR1 LGHDT, CDR2 YNNKEL (reference sequence). This CDR3 spans 19 amino acids. V shed 0 bases, J shed 2 bases, and the junction held 8 bases outside the gene matches.